Sequencing of this T cell receptor (beta chain) was carried out in a study of blood T cells in healthy people across ages. A second PCR of about 7 to 11 cycles used a sample-barcoded 5' primer and a J-beta primer mix. TCRdb reprocessed the 5' RACE reads via MiXCR and lists one record per CDR3 protein. Of about 900,000 distinct CDR3 sequences listed, roughly 43% were seen once; the top ten hold 13%. Trimming stripped 4 bases from V and 13 bases from J, with 17 bases between. The germline V gene encodes CDR1 MGHRA and CDR2 YSYEKL. This CDR3 is 13 amino acids long. The sample taken for sequencing was blood. This sequence originates from a young man in good health. V gene TRBV4-1 combines with J gene TRBJ2-4; D remains unclear. The CDR3 DNA follows: TGCGCCAGCAGCCCGTACCCCGGCAAGGAGCAGTACTTC. Protein sequence: CASSPYPGKEQYF.